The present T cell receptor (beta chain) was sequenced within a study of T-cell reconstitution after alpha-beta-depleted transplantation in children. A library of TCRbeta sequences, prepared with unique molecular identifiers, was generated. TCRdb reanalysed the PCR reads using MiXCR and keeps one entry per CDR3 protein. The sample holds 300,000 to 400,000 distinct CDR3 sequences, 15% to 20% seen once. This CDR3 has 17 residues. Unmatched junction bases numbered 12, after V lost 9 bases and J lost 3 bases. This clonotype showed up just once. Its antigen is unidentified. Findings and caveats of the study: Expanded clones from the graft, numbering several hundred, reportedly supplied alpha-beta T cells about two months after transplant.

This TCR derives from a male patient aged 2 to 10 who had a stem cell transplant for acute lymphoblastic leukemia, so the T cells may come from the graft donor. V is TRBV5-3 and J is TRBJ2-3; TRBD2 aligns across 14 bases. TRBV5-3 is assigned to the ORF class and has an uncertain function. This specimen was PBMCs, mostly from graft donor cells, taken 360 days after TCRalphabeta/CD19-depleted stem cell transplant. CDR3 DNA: TGTGCCATGGGCTTGGGACTAGCGGGAGTGACTACAGATACGCAGTATTTT. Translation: CAMGLGLAGVTTDTQYF.